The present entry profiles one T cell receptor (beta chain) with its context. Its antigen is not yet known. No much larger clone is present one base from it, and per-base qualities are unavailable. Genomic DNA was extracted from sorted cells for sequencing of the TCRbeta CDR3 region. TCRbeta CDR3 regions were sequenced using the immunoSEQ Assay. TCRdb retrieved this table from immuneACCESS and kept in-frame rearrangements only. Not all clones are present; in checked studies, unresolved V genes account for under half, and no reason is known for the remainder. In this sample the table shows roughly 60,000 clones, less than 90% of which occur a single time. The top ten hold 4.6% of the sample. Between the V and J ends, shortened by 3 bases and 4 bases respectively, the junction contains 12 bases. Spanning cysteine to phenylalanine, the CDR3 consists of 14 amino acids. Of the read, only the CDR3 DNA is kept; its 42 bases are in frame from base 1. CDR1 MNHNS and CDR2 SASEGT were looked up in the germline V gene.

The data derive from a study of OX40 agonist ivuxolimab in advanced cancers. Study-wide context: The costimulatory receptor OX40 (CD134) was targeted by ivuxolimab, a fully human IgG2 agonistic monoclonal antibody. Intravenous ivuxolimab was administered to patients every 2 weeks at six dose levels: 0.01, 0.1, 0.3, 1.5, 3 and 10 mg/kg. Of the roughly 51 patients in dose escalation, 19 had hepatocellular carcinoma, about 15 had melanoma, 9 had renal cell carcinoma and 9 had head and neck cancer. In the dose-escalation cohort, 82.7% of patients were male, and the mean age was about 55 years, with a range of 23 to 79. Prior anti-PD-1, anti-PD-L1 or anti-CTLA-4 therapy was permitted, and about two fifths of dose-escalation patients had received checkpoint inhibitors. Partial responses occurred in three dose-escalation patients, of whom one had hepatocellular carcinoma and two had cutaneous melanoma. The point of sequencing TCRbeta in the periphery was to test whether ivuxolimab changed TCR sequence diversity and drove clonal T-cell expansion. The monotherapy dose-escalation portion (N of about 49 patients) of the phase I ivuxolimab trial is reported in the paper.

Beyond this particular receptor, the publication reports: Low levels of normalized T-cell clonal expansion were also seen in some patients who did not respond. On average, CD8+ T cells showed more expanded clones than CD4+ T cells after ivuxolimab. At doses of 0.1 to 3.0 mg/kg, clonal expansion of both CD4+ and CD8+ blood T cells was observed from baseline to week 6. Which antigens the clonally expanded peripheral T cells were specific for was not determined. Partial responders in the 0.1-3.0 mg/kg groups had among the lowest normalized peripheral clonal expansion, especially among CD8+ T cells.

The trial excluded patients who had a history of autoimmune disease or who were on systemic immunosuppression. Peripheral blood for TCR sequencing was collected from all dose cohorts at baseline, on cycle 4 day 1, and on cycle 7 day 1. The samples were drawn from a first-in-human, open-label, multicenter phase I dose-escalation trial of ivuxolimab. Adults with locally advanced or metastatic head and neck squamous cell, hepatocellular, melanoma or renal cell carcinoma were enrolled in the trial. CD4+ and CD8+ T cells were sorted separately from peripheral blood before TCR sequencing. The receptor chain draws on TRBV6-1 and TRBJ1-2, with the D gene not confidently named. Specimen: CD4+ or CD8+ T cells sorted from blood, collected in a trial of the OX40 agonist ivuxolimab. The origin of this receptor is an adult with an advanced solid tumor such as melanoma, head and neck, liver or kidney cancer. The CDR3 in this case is CASSDSQPTYGYTF. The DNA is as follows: TGTGCCAGCAGTGATTCACAGCCAACCTATGGCTACACCTTC.